These 14 T cell receptor beta chains were sequenced from one sample in a study of T cells after yellow fever vaccination. TCRdb fed the 5' RACE reads into MiXCR, producing one record per CDR3 protein. This sample has about 300,000 distinct CDR3 sequences; 7.5% to 9% occur once, and the top ten carry about 3%. This sample comprised CD4+ T cells sorted from PBMCs, obtained 5 days after the yellow fever booster vaccination. The receptors here all came from a man aged 18-30 years who received the YFV17D yellow fever vaccine.

The chain employs TRBV3-1 and TRBJ2-3, with D hard to call. Trimming took off 1 base at V and 0 bases at J, with 8 bases between the two ends. Germline lookup yields CDR1 LGHDT and CDR2 YNNKEL (reference sequence). The length of the CDR3 is 15 residues. CDR3 residues: CASSQGSGSTDTQYF. CDR3 DNA: TGTGCCAGCAGCCAAGGATCTGGTAGCACAGATACGCAGTATTTT.

The chain combines TRBV7-2 with TRBJ2-5; perhaps D is TRBD1 or TRBD2 (5 bases each). Germline values: CDR1 SGHTA, CDR2 FQGNSA. The V end lost 5 bases, the J end lost 1 base, and 11 bases lay between the germline ends. The CDR3 extends over 14 amino acids. The CDR3 loop reads CASSASGTQETQYF. The DNA of the CDR3 is TGTGCCAGCAGCGCATCTGGGACCCAAGAGACCCAGTACTTC.

This clonotype was seen a handful of times. The chain is built from TRBV6-2 or TRBV6-3 and TRBJ2-7; unclear D gene. V was cut by 2 bases and J by 1 base, with 12 bases left in between. CDR1 MNHEY and CDR2 SVGEGT come from the germline V gene. The CDR3 is made up of 15 amino acids. The CDR3 region has the DNA TGTGCCAGCAGTTACGCGTCAAGTCTGTCCTACGAGCAGTACTTC. It encodes CASSYASSLSYEQYF.

This clonotype was seen ten or more times. J is TRBJ2-1 and V is TRBV7-9; possibly TRBD1 or TRBD2 for D (5 bases each). The CDR3 is 13 residues long. Germline CDR1 is SEHNR and CDR2 is FQNEAQ (reference sequence). V lost 5 bases and J 7 bases, leaving 12 bases between the germline ends. CDR3 in DNA: TGTGCCAGCAGCCTAGATTGGGGGAATGAGCAGTTCTTC. This codes for CASSLDWGNEQFF.

This sequence joins TRBV5-4 and TRBJ2-3, with D perhaps matching TRBD1 (6 bases). Trimming pared 5 bases from V and 4 bases from J, leaving 11 bases between. The CDR3 sequence is 13 residues long. Germline values: CDR1 SGHNT, CDR2 YYREEE (reference sequence). The CDR3 sequence: CASRSGTSDTQYF. DNA for the CDR3: TGTGCCAGCAGATCCGGGACATCAGATACGCAGTATTTT.

This clonotype came up a few times. This chain links TRBV25-1 with TRBJ1-6, with a weak D call TRBD1 (5 bases). Trimming cost V 4 bases and J 4 bases, with 5 bases left between them. The CDR3 length is 13 residues. Germline V gives CDR1 MGHDK, CDR2 SYGVNS. CDR3 sequence (DNA): TGTGCCAGCAGTGGGACATATAATTCACCCCTCCACTTT. This gives the protein CASSGTYNSPLHF. The full variable domain, its missing parts supplied by reference TRBV25-1 and TRBJ1-6, is EADIYQTPRYLVIGTGKKITLECSQTMGHDKMYWYQQDPGMELHLIHYSYGVNSTEKGDLSSESTVSRIRTEHFPLTLESARPSHTSQYLCASSGTYNSPLHFGNGTRLTVT.

The chain combines TRBV7-3 with TRBJ2-3; 11 bases match TRBD2. Germline values: CDR1 SGHTA, CDR2 FQGTGA. V lost 5 bases, J lost 4 bases, and 8 bases stayed unmatched. CDR3 length equals 16 residues. In DNA, the CDR3 is TGTGCCAGCAGCCCGGCTAGCGGGGGGAGGCCAGATACGCAGTATTTT. As protein: CASSPASGGRPDTQYF.

CDR3 coding DNA: TGTGCCACCAGTGATCGGACCGACGAAGCTTTCTTT. It specifies CATSDRTDEAFF. The chain combines TRBV24-1 with TRBJ1-1; D is undetermined. The V end lost 3 bases, the J end lost 8 bases, and 9 bases lay between the germline ends. Per the germline V gene, CDR1 is KGHDR and CDR2 is SFDVKD. CDR3 length: 12 amino acids.

The V and J genes are TRBV30 and TRBJ1-1; the match to TRBD1 covers 7 bases. The V gene's germline CDR1 is GTSNPN and CDR2 SVGIG (reference sequence). The CDR3 spans 16 residues. Trimming took 2 bases from V and 1 from J; bases not matched to a gene: 10. CDR3 nucleotides: TGTGCCTGGAGTACAGGGCCCAGGACAGGGAACACTGAAGCTTTCTTT. Translating it yields CAWSTGPRTGNTEAFF.

In this sample, this clonotype turned up many times. This sequence joins TRBV23-1 and TRBJ2-7; no clear D. TRBV23-1 is filed as an ORF, its function uncertain. This CDR3 region has 17 residues. With 2 bases removed from V and 0 bases from J, the gap between germline ends came to 17 bases. CDR3 residues: CASSQTRITPSSYEQYV. CDR3 sequence (DNA): TGCGCCAGCAGTCAAACCAGGATTACCCCGAGCTCCTACGAGCAGTACGTC.

The CDR3, as DNA: TGTGCCAGCAGCGGCGGGGACAGTCATTCACCCCTCCACTTT. Its protein is CASSGGDSHSPLHF. The rearrangement links TRBV7-2 to TRBJ1-6, with 7 bases lining up with TRBD1. V gave up 5 bases and J gave up 8 bases; unmatched junction bases: 6. The CDR3 has 14 residues. Germline V gene data show CDR1 as SGHTA and CDR2 as FQGNSA.

This clonotype was found many times. This chain uses TRBV5-4 with TRBJ2-2; the D is unclear. From germline, CDR1 is SGHNT and CDR2 YYREEE (reference sequence). This CDR3 spans 12 amino acids. The ends were cut back, 5 bases at V and 6 bases at J, with 8 bases in the middle. The CDR3 is CASRGGAGELFF. Written as DNA, the CDR3 is TGTGCCAGCAGGGGCGGTGCCGGGGAGCTGTTTTTT.

This clonotype was picked up many times. This rearrangement joins TRBV5-1 to TRBJ1-1, with TRBD1 matching over 7 bases. The CDR3 consists of 15 residues. Germline V gives CDR1 SGHRS, CDR2 YFSETQ. Trimming took 0 bases from V and 4 from J; bases not matched to a gene: 6. The DNA of the CDR3 is TGCGCCAGCAGCTTGGCCAGGGGGGGAGGCACTGAAGCTTTCTTT. This gives the protein CASSLARGGGTEAFF.

The chain is built from TRBV28 and TRBJ2-1, with 13 bases matching TRBD2. The CDR3 totals 16 residues. From germline, CDR1 is MDHEN and CDR2 SYDVKM. J gave up 9 bases and V 5 bases, and 10 bases lay outside the gene matches. The CDR3 region is CASSPILAGGPIEQFF. The CDR3 DNA sequence: TGTGCCAGCAGTCCGATACTAGCGGGGGGGCCTATTGAGCAGTTCTTC. The variable domain in full, completed from reference TRBV28 and TRBJ2-1, reads DVKVTQSSRYLVKRTGEKVFLECVQDMDHENMFWYRQDPGLGLRLIYFSYDVKMKEKGDIPEGYSVSREKKERFSLILESASTNQTSMYLCASSPILAGGPIEQFFGPGTRLTVL.